The clone carrying this T cell receptor (beta chain) has a count of ten or more. As CD8+CD4-CCR7+CD45RA+ cells, naive CD8 T cells were sorted. This record belongs to a study of molecular identifiers for immune sequencing clone quantification. Each CDR3 protein is one row after TCRdb ran MiXCR on the PCR reads. The table lists 35,000 or so distinct CDR3 sequences, approximately 19% of them singletons. Sample: naive CD8+ T cells from blood, with Jurkat cell RNA spiked in. Specified subset: FACS-sorted CD8+CD4-CCR7+CD45RA+ naive T cells. The origin of this receptor is a human donor in good health. Some libraries in this study had Jurkat cell RNA spiked in.

This chain's CDR3 is CASSPSDRSNEQFF. The CDR3 DNA reads as TGCGCCAGCAGTCCCTCAGACAGGTCGAATGAGCAGTTCTTC. The chain carries TRBV4-1 and TRBJ2-1; a weak D match, TRBD1 (6 bases). Germline values: CDR1 MGHRA, CDR2 YSYEKL. The CDR3 length is 14 residues. Trimming took off 6 bases at V and 7 bases at J, with 16 bases between the two ends.